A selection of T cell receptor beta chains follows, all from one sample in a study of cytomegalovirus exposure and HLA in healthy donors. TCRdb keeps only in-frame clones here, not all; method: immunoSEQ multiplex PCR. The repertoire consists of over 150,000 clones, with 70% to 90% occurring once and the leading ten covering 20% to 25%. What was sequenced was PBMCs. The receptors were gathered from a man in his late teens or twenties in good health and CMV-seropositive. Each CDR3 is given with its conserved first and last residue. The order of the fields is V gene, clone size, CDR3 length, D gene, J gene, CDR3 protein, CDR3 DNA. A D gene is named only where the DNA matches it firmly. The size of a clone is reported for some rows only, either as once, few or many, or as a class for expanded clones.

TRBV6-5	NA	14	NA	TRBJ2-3	CASSYGGQPDTQYF	TGTGCCAGCAGTTATGGAGGACAGCCAGATACGCAGTATTTT
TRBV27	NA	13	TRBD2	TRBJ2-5	CASRGTKQLTQYF	TGTGCCAGCAGGGGGACTAAGCAATTAACCCAGTACTTC
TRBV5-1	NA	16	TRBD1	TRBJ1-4	CASSEGQGIANEKLFF	TGCGCCAGCAGCGAGGGACAGGGGATTGCTAATGAAAAACTGTTTTTT
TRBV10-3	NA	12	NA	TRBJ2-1	CAISPTRNEQFF	TGTGCCATCAGCCCAACTCGGAATGAGCAGTTCTTC
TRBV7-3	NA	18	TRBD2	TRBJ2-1	CASSLLAGGPSSYNEQFF	TGTGCCAGCAGCTTACTAGCGGGGGGCCCCAGCTCCTACAATGAGCAGTTCTTC
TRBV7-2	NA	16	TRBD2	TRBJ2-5	CASSFSGPKTRETQYF	TGTGCCAGCAGTTTTAGCGGGCCGAAGACAAGGGAGACCCAGTACTTC
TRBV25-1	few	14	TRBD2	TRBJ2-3	CASSESGLANTQYF	TGTGCCAGCAGTGAATCGGGACTAGCAAATACGCAGTATTTT
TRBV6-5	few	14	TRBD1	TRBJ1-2	CASSFGDRGYGYTF	TGTGCCAGCAGTTTTGGGGACAGGGGCTATGGCTACACCTTC
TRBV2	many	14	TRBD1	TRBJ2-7	CASSDGTAMGEQYF	TGTGCCAGCAGTGACGGGACAGCCATGGGTGAGCAGTACTTC
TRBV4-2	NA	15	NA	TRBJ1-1	CASSSSRLRGTEAFF	TGTGCCAGCAGCTCCTCGAGGCTACGGGGGACTGAAGCTTTCTTT
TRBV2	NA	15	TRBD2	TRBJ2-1	CASSEPSGRFNEQFF	TGTGCCAGCAGTGAACCTAGCGGGAGATTCAATGAGCAGTTCTTC
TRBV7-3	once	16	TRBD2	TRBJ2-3	CASSTRSGGGRDTQYF	TGTGCCAGCAGCACCCGAAGCGGGGGGGGTCGAGATACGCAGTATTTT
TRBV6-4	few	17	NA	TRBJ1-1	CASSDSKSGYLNTEAFF	TGTGCCAGCAGTGACTCTAAAAGCGGATATCTGAACACTGAAGCTTTCTTT
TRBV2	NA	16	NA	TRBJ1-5	CASSGPGAGGNQPQHF	TGTGCCAGCAGTGGACCGGGGGCCGGGGGGAATCAGCCCCAGCATTTT
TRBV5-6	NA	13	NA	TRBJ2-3	CASSLPTGDTQYF	TGTGCCAGCAGCCTACCCACAGGAGATACGCAGTATTTT
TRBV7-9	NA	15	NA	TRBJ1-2	CASSLAAVAANGYTF	TGTGCCAGCAGCTTAGCGGCCGTAGCGGCGAATGGCTACACCTTC
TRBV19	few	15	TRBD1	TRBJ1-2	CASSSGTAGATGYTF	TGTGCCAGTAGTTCCGGGACAGCCGGGGCTACGGGCTACACCTTC
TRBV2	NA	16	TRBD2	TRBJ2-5	CASRGGGVGEGETQYF	TGTGCCAGCAGAGGCGGGGGGGTCGGGGAAGGAGAGACCCAGTACTTC
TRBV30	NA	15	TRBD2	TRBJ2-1	CAWSLSSGKMLGQFF	TGTGCCTGGAGTCTTTCTAGCGGCAAAATGCTGGGACAGTTCTTC
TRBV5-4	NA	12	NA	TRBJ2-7	CASSSAGYEQYF	TGTGCCAGCAGCTCGGCGGGATACGAGCAGTACTTC
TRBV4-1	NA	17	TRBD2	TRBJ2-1	CASSQNSRAGGRDKQFF	TGCGCCAGCAGCCAAAATAGCCGAGCGGGGGGCCGTGATAAGCAGTTCTTC
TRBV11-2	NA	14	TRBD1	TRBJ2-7	CASSRGTGRNEQYF	TGTGCCAGCAGCCGCGGGACAGGACGCAACGAGCAGTACTTC
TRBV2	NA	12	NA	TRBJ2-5	CASIERGETQYF	TGTGCCAGCATTGAAAGAGGGGAGACCCAGTACTTC
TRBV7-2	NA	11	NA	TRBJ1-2	CASSAGTGYTF	TGTGCCAGCAGCGCCGGTACTGGCTACACCTTC
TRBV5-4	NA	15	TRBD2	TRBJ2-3	CASSLGGGGRDTQYF	TGTGCCAGCAGCTTGGGGGGCGGGGGAAGAGATACGCAGTATTTT
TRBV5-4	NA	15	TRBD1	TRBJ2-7	CASSMDRTSSYEQYF	TGTGCCAGCAGCATGGACAGGACGAGCTCCTACGAGCAGTACTTC
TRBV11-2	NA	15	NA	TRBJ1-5	CASSLGTGRNQPQHF	TGTGCCAGCAGCTTAGGTACAGGCCGCAATCAGCCCCAGCATTTT
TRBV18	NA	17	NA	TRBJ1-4	CASSPSRFGRGNEKLFF	TGTGCCAGCTCACCATCCCGATTTGGGAGGGGGAATGAAAAACTGTTTTTT
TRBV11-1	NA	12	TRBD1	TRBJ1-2	CASSYPGGGYTF	TGTGCCAGCAGCTACCCAGGGGGCGGCTACACCTTC
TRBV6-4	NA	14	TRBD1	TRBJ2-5	CARRSDRGQETQYF	TGTGCCCGACGATCGGACAGGGGGCAAGAGACCCAGTACTTC
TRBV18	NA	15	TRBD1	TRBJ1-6	CASSPSGTVNSPLHF	TGTGCCAGCTCACCCTCCGGGACAGTTAATTCACCCCTCCACTTT
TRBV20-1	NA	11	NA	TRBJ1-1	CSAPGWTEAFF	TGCAGTGCCCCGGGGTGGACTGAAGCTTTCTTT
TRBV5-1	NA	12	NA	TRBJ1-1	CASSSTGFEAFF	TGCGCCAGCAGCTCTACGGGTTTTGAAGCTTTCTTT
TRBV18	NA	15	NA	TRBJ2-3	CASSPPSTGKDTQYF	TGTGCCAGCTCACCACCGAGTACAGGGAAAGATACGCAGTATTTT
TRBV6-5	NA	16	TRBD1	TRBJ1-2	CASSYSTSTGYYGYTF	TGTGCCAGCAGTTACTCGACATCGACAGGGTACTATGGCTACACCTTC
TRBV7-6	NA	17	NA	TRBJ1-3	CASSFPGHWGSGNTIYF	TGTGCCAGCAGCTTTCCGGGACACTGGGGCTCTGGAAACACCATATATTTT
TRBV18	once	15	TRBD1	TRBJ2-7	CASSPTDRGHWEQYF	TGTGCCAGCTCACCCACGGACAGGGGGCATTGGGAGCAGTACTTC
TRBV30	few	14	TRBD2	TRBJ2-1	CAWSKLAGGFEQFF	TGTGCCTGGTCCAAACTAGCGGGAGGGTTTGAGCAGTTCTTC
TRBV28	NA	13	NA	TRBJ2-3	CASSFGGSDTQYF	TGTGCCAGCAGTTTTGGAGGGAGTGATACGCAGTATTTT
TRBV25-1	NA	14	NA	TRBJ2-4	CASSERGAKNIQYF	TGTGCCAGCAGTGAACGGGGGGCCAAAAACATTCAGTACTTC
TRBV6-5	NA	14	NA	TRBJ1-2	CASSSPAANYGYTF	TGTGCCAGCAGTAGCCCGGCGGCTAACTATGGCTACACCTTC